The clone carrying this TCR beta chain is deemed medium-sized. Its antigen is as yet unknown. The identical CDR3 is also encoded by other nucleotide sequences in the sample. This entry is derived from a study of CD8+ T cells in alopecia areata. The overall study: The study gave tofacitinib for 6 to 18 months, then 6 months off drug.

Study results and caveats: Mouse data revealed clearer TCR sharing than patient data did, a gap possibly tied to HLA. For lesional scalp, especially alopecia totalis/universalis, clonality was higher than in normal scalp.

Reverse transcribed after extraction, RNA yielded cDNA as the sequencing template. Produced via immunoSEQ multiplex PCR; TCRdb's table is partial and in-frame only. The data show over 150,000 clones, roughly 63% seen once. Alopecia areata patients provided lesional scalp punch biopsies and peripheral blood, both collected for the study. The J segment lost 4 bases and the V segment lost 6 bases, leaving 5 bases of the junction unmatched. The CDR3 runs 13 residues. Germline V lookup: CDR1 MNHNS, CDR2 SASEGT. This sample comprised CD4+ T cells sorted from blood, obtained at week 0. This clonotype was obtained from a human donor with alopecia areata. This chain joins TRBV6-1 and TRBJ1-1; 7 nucleotides line up with TRBD1. CDR3 amino acids: CASRDRAATEAFF. CDR3 DNA: TGTGCCAGCAGAGACAGGGCGGCCACTGAAGCTTTCTTT.